Listed below are T cell receptor beta chains from one sample, sequenced in a study of shared clonotypes between healthy human individuals. Data came from immunoSEQ multiplex PCR; TCRdb stores just in-frame clones and leaves some out. This table holds around 690,000 clones, roughly 88% found once. Sequences were obtained from memory CD8+ T cells from PBMCs. The receptor source for this set is a man aged 18 to 29 in good health. Some clones in this sample may be carry-over from other donors' samples. The CDR3 runs from the conserved cysteine through the conserved F or W. The order of the fields is CDR3 protein, CDR3 DNA, J gene, D gene, clone size, V gene. D genes are given only for firm matches. Part of the rows lack a size; the others show once, few, many or a class for expanded clones.

CDR3aa: CASSENRGRIEKLFF
CDR3nt: TGTGCCAGCAGTGAGAACAGGGGGCGGATCGAAAAACTGTTTTTT
j_gene: TRBJ1-4
d_gene: TRBD1
abundance: .
v_gene: TRBV28

CDR3aa: CASSDPRAYNQPQHF
CDR3nt: TGTGCCAGCAGCGACCCACGAGCCTACAATCAGCCCCAGCATTTT
j_gene: TRBJ1-5
d_gene: .
abundance: .
v_gene: TRBV28

CDR3aa: CASSIDRGRSYEQYF
CDR3nt: TGTGCCAGCAGCATTGACAGGGGGCGTTCCTACGAGCAGTACTTC
j_gene: TRBJ2-7
d_gene: TRBD1
abundance: .
v_gene: TRBV7-3

CDR3aa: CASSQGDSTEAFF
CDR3nt: TGTGCCAGTAGTCAGGGGGACTCAACTGAAGCTTTCTTT
j_gene: TRBJ1-1
d_gene: TRBD1
abundance: .
v_gene: TRBV19

CDR3aa: CASSLAMGREAFF
CDR3nt: TGTGCCAGCAGCTTAGCGATGGGACGTGAAGCTTTCTTT
j_gene: TRBJ1-1
d_gene: .
abundance: .
v_gene: TRBV7-6

CDR3aa: CASSEFLTGTSGRNTDTQYF
CDR3nt: TGTGCCAGCAGTGAATTCTTAACCGGGACTAGCGGGAGAAACACAGATACGCAGTATTTT
j_gene: TRBJ2-3
d_gene: TRBD2
abundance: once
v_gene: TRBV6-1

CDR3aa: CASSGERDEQFF
CDR3nt: TGTGCCAGCAGCGGGGAAAGAGATGAGCAGTTCTTC
j_gene: TRBJ2-1
d_gene: .
abundance: .
v_gene: TRBV9

CDR3aa: CASSLAPGTSGISYNEQFF
CDR3nt: TGCGCCAGCAGCTTGGCTCCCGGGACTAGCGGGATATCCTACAATGAGCAGTTCTTC
j_gene: TRBJ2-1
d_gene: TRBD2
abundance: .
v_gene: TRBV5-1

CDR3aa: CASSLSPGLDYIGGDEQFF
CDR3nt: TGTGCCAGCAGTTTATCGCCAGGGTTGGACTATATCGGGGGTGATGAGCAGTTCTTC
j_gene: TRBJ2-1
d_gene: .
abundance: .
v_gene: TRBV27

CDR3aa: CASSQDPGINYGYTF
CDR3nt: TGTGCCAGCAGCCAAGACCCAGGGATCAACTATGGCTACACCTTC
j_gene: TRBJ1-2
d_gene: .
abundance: .
v_gene: TRBV4-2

CDR3aa: CATSRRGISYEQYF
CDR3nt: TGTGCCACCTCGCGACGGGGGATTTCCTACGAGCAGTACTTC
j_gene: TRBJ2-7
d_gene: .
abundance: .
v_gene: TRBV15

CDR3aa: CASSVTLDGNDEQYF
CDR3nt: TGTGCCAGCAGCGTAACCCTGGACGGGAATGACGAGCAGTACTTC
j_gene: TRBJ2-7
d_gene: .
abundance: .
v_gene: TRBV27

CDR3aa: CASSFASYNEQFF
CDR3nt: TGTGCCAGCAGCTTTGCCAGCTACAATGAGCAGTTCTTC
j_gene: TRBJ2-1
d_gene: .
abundance: .
v_gene: TRBV7-9

CDR3aa: CASSATRPSSYEQYF
CDR3nt: TGTGCCAGCAGCGCGACTAGACCCAGTTCCTACGAGCAGTACTTC
j_gene: TRBJ2-7
d_gene: .
abundance: .
v_gene: TRBV11-2

CDR3aa: CASSLLGLADLLSEQYF
CDR3nt: TGTGCCAGCAGCTTACTAGGACTAGCAGACCTTCTGAGCGAGCAGTACTTC
j_gene: TRBJ2-7
d_gene: TRBD2
abundance: .
v_gene: TRBV7-8

CDR3aa: CASKEGLAEVNEQFF
CDR3nt: TGCGCCAGTAAAGAGGGACTAGCGGAGGTCAATGAGCAGTTCTTC
j_gene: TRBJ2-1
d_gene: TRBD2
abundance: .
v_gene: TRBV10-2

CDR3aa: CASSAQLLWRELWQETQYF
CDR3nt: TGTGCCAGCAGCGCCCAATTGTTGTGGAGGGAGTTGTGGCAAGAGACCCAGTACTTC
j_gene: TRBJ2-5
d_gene: .
abundance: .
v_gene: TRBV9

CDR3aa: CASSLQREGPGELFF
CDR3nt: TGCGCCAGCAGCTTGCAGCGGGAGGGTCCCGGGGAGCTGTTTTTT
j_gene: TRBJ2-2
d_gene: TRBD2
abundance: .
v_gene: TRBV5-1

CDR3aa: CASSAHRSTGGYTF
CDR3nt: TGTGCCAGCAGCGCCCACCGATCTACGGGGGGCTACACCTTC
j_gene: TRBJ1-2
d_gene: .
abundance: .
v_gene: TRBV9

CDR3aa: CASLKEHSLSGTDTQYF
CDR3nt: TGTGCCAGCTTGAAGGAGCACTCTCTCTCTGGCACAGATACGCAGTATTTT
j_gene: TRBJ2-3
d_gene: .
abundance: .
v_gene: TRBV11-2

CDR3aa: CASSPPPRVRAYEQYF
CDR3nt: TGTGCCAGCAGCCCACCCCCGAGAGTGAGGGCCTACGAGCAGTACTTC
j_gene: TRBJ2-7
d_gene: .
abundance: .
v_gene: TRBV7-9

CDR3aa: CASSSGGSYEQYF
CDR3nt: TGTGCCAGCAGCTCCGGGGGAAGTTACGAGCAGTACTTC
j_gene: TRBJ2-7
d_gene: .
abundance: few
v_gene: TRBV9

CDR3aa: CASSEPWDRSTQFF
CDR3nt: TGTGCCAGCAGTGAACCCTGGGACAGGTCGACGCAGTTCTTC
j_gene: TRBJ2-1
d_gene: TRBD1
abundance: .
v_gene: TRBV25-1

CDR3aa: CASSQDSGEGNTIYF
CDR3nt: TGCGCCAGCAGCCAAGACTCCGGGGAAGGAAACACCATATATTTT
j_gene: TRBJ1-3
d_gene: .
abundance: .
v_gene: TRBV4-1

CDR3aa: CASSRKNIDRSTTYEQYF
CDR3nt: TGTGCCAGCAGCCGAAAAAACATTGACAGGTCAACTACCTACGAGCAGTACTTC
j_gene: TRBJ2-7
d_gene: .
abundance: .
v_gene: TRBV7-9

CDR3aa: CASSFVGGNTEAFF
CDR3nt: TGTGCCAGCAGCTTCGTGGGTGGGAACACTGAAGCTTTCTTT
j_gene: TRBJ1-1
d_gene: .
abundance: .
v_gene: TRBV5-4

CDR3aa: CASSWDWDEVIAKNIQYF
CDR3nt: TGTGCCAGCAGCTGGGACTGGGACGAAGTTATAGCCAAAAACATTCAGTACTTC
j_gene: TRBJ2-4
d_gene: .
abundance: .
v_gene: TRBV2

CDR3aa: CASSPSSYNSPLHF
CDR3nt: TGTGCCAGCAGCCCGAGCTCCTATAATTCACCCCTCCACTTT
j_gene: TRBJ1-6
d_gene: .
abundance: .
v_gene: TRBV7-9

CDR3aa: CASSLLMGRGTDTQYF
CDR3nt: TGTGCCAGCAGTTTATTAATGGGTAGAGGCACAGATACGCAGTATTTT
j_gene: TRBJ2-3
d_gene: .
abundance: .
v_gene: TRBV28

CDR3aa: CASSRRPTGTEAFF
CDR3nt: TGTGCCAGCAGTCGTAGGCCTACGGGGACTGAAGCTTTCTTT
j_gene: TRBJ1-1
d_gene: .
abundance: .
v_gene: TRBV28

CDR3aa: CASSVSGPGNEQFF
CDR3nt: TGTGCCAGCAGCGTGAGTGGGCCGGGGAATGAGCAGTTCTTC
j_gene: TRBJ2-1
d_gene: .
abundance: .
v_gene: TRBV9

CDR3aa: CAWSVGRRETQYF
CDR3nt: TGTGCCTGGAGTGTGGGGCGACGAGAGACCCAGTACTTC
j_gene: TRBJ2-5
d_gene: .
abundance: .
v_gene: TRBV30

CDR3aa: CASSLASDYYGYTF
CDR3nt: TGTGCCAGCAGCTTGGCGTCCGACTACTATGGCTACACCTTC
j_gene: TRBJ1-2
d_gene: .
abundance: .
v_gene: TRBV5-6

CDR3aa: CASSFGDSIDQNF
CDR3nt: TGTGCCAGCAGCTTTGGGGACAGCATAGATCAGAACTTC
j_gene: TRBJ1-2
d_gene: TRBD1
abundance: few
v_gene: TRBV7-9

CDR3aa: CASSPRVPETQYF
CDR3nt: TGTGCCAGCAGCCCCAGGGTCCCTGAGACCCAGTACTTC
j_gene: TRBJ2-5
d_gene: .
abundance: .
v_gene: TRBV7-2

CDR3aa: CASSVGLREGAYNEQFF
CDR3nt: TGTGCCAGCAGCGTAGGTTTGCGGGAGGGAGCCTACAATGAGCAGTTCTTC
j_gene: TRBJ2-1
d_gene: TRBD2
abundance: .
v_gene: TRBV9

CDR3aa: CSVRPGTSPYEQYF
CDR3nt: TGCAGCGTGAGGCCCGGGACTAGCCCCTACGAGCAGTACTTC
j_gene: TRBJ2-7
d_gene: TRBD2
abundance: .
v_gene: TRBV29-1

CDR3aa: CASSTNWNTEAFF
CDR3nt: TGTGCCAGCAGTACCAATTGGAACACTGAAGCTTTCTTT
j_gene: TRBJ1-1
d_gene: .
abundance: .
v_gene: TRBV27

CDR3aa: CASSPTFRPNYGYTF
CDR3nt: TGTGCCAGCAGTCCCACTTTTCGGCCAAACTATGGCTACACCTTC
j_gene: TRBJ1-2
d_gene: .
abundance: .
v_gene: TRBV9

CDR3aa: CASSVGSGLGNEQFF
CDR3nt: TGTGCCAGCAGCGTAGGTTCGGGCCTAGGCAATGAGCAGTTCTTC
j_gene: TRBJ2-1
d_gene: .
abundance: .
v_gene: TRBV9

CDR3aa: CASSATGGGGEKLFF
CDR3nt: TGTGCCAGCAGTGCTACAGGGGGCGGAGGTGAAAAACTGTTTTTT
j_gene: TRBJ1-4
d_gene: TRBD1
abundance: .
v_gene: TRBV6-5

CDR3aa: CASSFSAGNLGYTF
CDR3nt: TGCGCCAGCAGCTTTTCAGCGGGCAACCTTGGCTACACCTTC
j_gene: TRBJ1-2
d_gene: .
abundance: few
v_gene: TRBV5-1

CDR3aa: CASSLFQREFSNEQFF
CDR3nt: TGTGCCAGCAGCTTATTCCAGCGGGAGTTCTCCAATGAGCAGTTCTTC
j_gene: TRBJ2-1
d_gene: TRBD2
abundance: .
v_gene: TRBV7-3

CDR3aa: CASSLNDNEQFF
CDR3nt: TGTGCCAGCAGTTTAAACGACAATGAGCAGTTCTTC
j_gene: TRBJ2-1
d_gene: .
abundance: .
v_gene: TRBV27

CDR3aa: CASSLSVSGANVLTF
CDR3nt: TGTGCCAGCAGCCTCAGTGTCTCTGGGGCCAACGTCCTGACTTTC
j_gene: TRBJ2-6
d_gene: .
abundance: once
v_gene: TRBV28

CDR3aa: CASSLWRGGNTEAFF
CDR3nt: TGTGCCAGCAGCTTATGGAGGGGAGGGAACACTGAAGCTTTCTTT
j_gene: TRBJ1-1
d_gene: .
abundance: .
v_gene: TRBV5-4

CDR3aa: CASSLPGLVFDEQFF
CDR3nt: TGCGCCAGCAGCTTACCGGGACTAGTGTTCGATGAGCAGTTCTTC
j_gene: TRBJ2-1
d_gene: TRBD2
abundance: .
v_gene: TRBV5-1

CDR3aa: CASSLERGDSYEQYF
CDR3nt: TGTGCCAGCAGCCTCGAAAGGGGGGACTCCTACGAGCAGTACTTC
j_gene: TRBJ2-7
d_gene: .
abundance: .
v_gene: TRBV28

CDR3aa: CATSREDRGETQYF
CDR3nt: TGTGCCACCAGCAGAGAGGACAGGGGTGAGACCCAGTACTTC
j_gene: TRBJ2-5
d_gene: TRBD1
abundance: .
v_gene: TRBV15

CDR3aa: CASSLIPRQGDGYTF
CDR3nt: TGTGCCAGCAGCTTAATTCCCCGACAGGGTGATGGCTACACCTTC
j_gene: TRBJ1-2
d_gene: TRBD1
abundance: .
v_gene: TRBV11-2

CDR3aa: CASGLGQGIYTEAFF
CDR3nt: TGTGCTAGTGGTTTGGGACAGGGGATTTACACTGAAGCTTTCTTT
j_gene: TRBJ1-1
d_gene: TRBD1
abundance: .
v_gene: TRBV12-5

CDR3aa: CAERGTSHNEQFF
CDR3nt: TGTGCCGAACGGGGGACTAGCCACAATGAGCAGTTCTTC
j_gene: TRBJ2-1
d_gene: TRBD2
abundance: .
v_gene: TRBV2